Presented here are 12 T cell receptor beta chains from one specimen sequenced in a study of tumor-infiltrating lymphocytes in primary liver carcinoma. Constant-region priming of 500 to 550 ng total RNA yielded TCR beta cDNA. Three rounds of nested multiplex PCR with slightly modified ARM-PCR produced TCR beta libraries. The opening two PCR rounds, around 11 cycles each, paired TRBV1-TRBV30 forward primers with a C-beta reverse primer. In TCRdb, the multiplex PCR reads were re-called with MiXCR into one record per CDR3 protein. Among about 21,000 distinct CDR3 sequences listed, 75% to 80% were seen once. Co-extraction of RNA and DNA was performed on about 18-30 mg of unsorted bulk tissue. The sequenced sample consisted of liver tumor tissue from sampling region 1. The subset: tumor region T1, superior pole. These receptors were obtained from a woman younger than 45 with primary liver carcinoma and hepatitis B virus infection.

The chain recombines TRBV11-1 with TRBJ2-1; D gene unclear. V lost 6 bases and J 0 bases, leaving 12 bases between the germline ends. CDR1 SGHAT and CDR2 FQDESV come from the germline V gene (reference sequence). The CDR3 length is 15 residues. This chain's CDR3 is CASRRRHVSYNEQFF. The CDR3 DNA follows: TGTGCCAGCAGACGGAGACATGTCTCCTACAATGAGCAGTTCTTC.

This clonotype has only one observation. The junction departs from the called germline gene at one end, perhaps through a read error. The CDR3 DNA follows: TGTGCCAGCAGTTGCGGCGTCGAGCAGTATTTC. Amino acid sequence: CASSCGVEQYF. The chain uses TRBV12-3 or TRBV12-4 and TRBJ2-7, with unresolved D. This CDR3 comprises 11 residues.

The chain employs TRBV11-3 and TRBJ2-1; 10 bases fit TRBD2. Germline assignment: CDR1 SGHNT and CDR2 YENEEA. The CDR3 runs 15 residues. Trimming took 1 base from V and 9 from J; bases not matched to a gene: 6. Written as DNA, the CDR3 is TGTGCCAGCAGCTTAGGAACTAGCGGGAAGCTTGAGCAGTTCTTC. Translating it yields CASSLGTSGKLEQFF.

The chain employs TRBV11-2 and TRBJ2-3; a possible D gene is TRBD2 (6 bases). Germline assignment: CDR1 SGHAT and CDR2 FQNNGV. The germline V and J ends were trimmed by 1 base and 0 bases, with 8 bases remaining between them. There are 15 residues in the CDR3. CDR3 sequence: CASSLGAGSTDTQYF. DNA of the CDR3: TGTGCCAGCAGCTTAGGGGCGGGGAGCACAGATACGCAGTATTTT.

The DNA for the CDR3 is TGTGCCAGCAGTATCACACGAGGGGACTCTTGTACCTACGAGCAGTACTTC. Translation gives CASSITRGDSCTYEQYF. V usage is TRBV11-2 and J usage is TRBJ2-7; D is perhaps TRBD2 (6 bases). This CDR3 spans 17 amino acids. The ends were cut back, 6 bases at V and 2 bases at J, with 23 bases in the middle. CDR1 and CDR2 from the germline V gene are SGHAT and FQNNGV.

Details on this clonotype: At one boundary the junction diverges from the germline segment, which might be a read error. The V gene is TRBV11-2, the J gene TRBJ2-7; D might be TRBD2 (6 bases). In germline, CDR1 is SGHAT, CDR2 FQNNGV. The CDR3 covers 17 residues. As DNA, the CDR3 is TGTGTCAGCGGTATCACAGGAGGGGACTCTTGGACCTACGAGCAGTACTTC. Encoded protein: CVSGITGGDSWTYEQYF.

Turning to this clonotype: One end of the junction is discordant with germline, which a read error may explain. This sequence joins TRBV5-8 and TRBJ2-1; no clear D gene. CDR1 is SGHTS and CDR2 is YDEGEE in the germline V gene. The CDR3 spans 13 residues. CDR3 protein: CASSLDKGNEQSF. The CDR3 DNA is TGTGCCAGCAGCTTGGACAAGGGCAACGAGCAGTCCTTC.

The rearrangement uses TRBV18 and TRBJ2-7; 11 bases align to TRBD2. The germline gives CDR1 KGHSH, CDR2 LQKENI. The CDR3 is 18 residues long. The ends lost 3 bases at V and 2 bases at J; junction bases unmatched: 12. The DNA for the CDR3 is TGTGCCAGCTCACCGGTCGGACAAGGGACTAGCGGCACCTACGAGCAGTACTTC. Its protein is CASSPVGQGTSGTYEQYF.

Worth noting for this clonotype: At one end the junction does not follow the germline gene, possibly because of a read error. The rearrangement links TRBV30 to TRBJ2-5; D may be TRBD1 or TRBD2 (5 bases each). The CDR3 covers 14 residues. Germline V gene sequence: CDR1 GTSNPN, CDR2 SVGIG (reference sequence). In DNA form, the CDR3 reads TGTGCCTGGATAACTCCGGGGCGTCAAGAGACCCTGTACTTC. It translates to CAWITPGRQETLYF.

The chain joins TRBV11-2 to TRBJ2-2; D is unclear. The CDR3 is 15 residues long. Per germline, CDR1 SGHAT and CDR2 FQNNGV. V lost 0 bases and J lost 10, with 15 bases in between. The CDR3 reads CASSLDRIVTMELFF. The CDR3 DNA is TGTGCCAGCAGCTTAGATCGGATTGTAACCATGGAGCTGTTTTTT.

V gene TRBV6-6 combines with J gene TRBJ1-1, with 7 nucleotides matching TRBD1. After removal of 7 bases from V and 1 base from J, the junction contained 3 bases not matched to a gene. This CDR3 has 13 residues. Germline CDR1 is MNHNY and CDR2 is SVGAGI (reference sequence). CDR3 nucleotide sequence: TGTGCCAGCACCTGGACAGGGAACACTGAAGCTTTCTTT. This gives the protein CASTWTGNTEAFF.

Points on this clonotype: Compared with germline, one end of the junction differs, possibly owing to a read error. This chain uses TRBV7-9 with TRBJ2-2; D is perhaps TRBD2 (5 bases). The CDR3 runs 14 residues. The V gene's germline CDR1 is SEHNR and CDR2 FQNEAQ (reference sequence). CDR3 nucleotide sequence: TGTGCCAGCAGCTTGACACCTATGGACGGGGAGTTGTTTTTT. The encoded protein is CASSLTPMDGELFF.